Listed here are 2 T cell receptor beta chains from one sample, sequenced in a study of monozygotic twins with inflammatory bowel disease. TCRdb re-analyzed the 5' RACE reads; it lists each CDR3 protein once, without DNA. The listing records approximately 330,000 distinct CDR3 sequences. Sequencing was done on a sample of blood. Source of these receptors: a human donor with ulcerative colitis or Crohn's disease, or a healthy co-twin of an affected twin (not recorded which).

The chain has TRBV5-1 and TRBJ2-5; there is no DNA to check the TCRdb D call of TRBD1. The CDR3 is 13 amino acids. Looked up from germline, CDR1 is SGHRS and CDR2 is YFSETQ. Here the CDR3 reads CASSTDRPETQYF.

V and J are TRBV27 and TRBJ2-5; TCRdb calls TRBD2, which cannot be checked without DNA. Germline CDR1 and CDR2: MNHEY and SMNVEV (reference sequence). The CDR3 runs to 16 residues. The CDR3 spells CASSPHGPRVQETQYF.